Below, one T cell receptor beta chain is given with its context. Its antigen is as yet unknown. This specimen comes from a study of monozygotic twins with inflammatory bowel disease. The CDR3 has 14 residues. Germline CDR1 and CDR2: SGHTA and FQGNSA. Blood (around 2.4 ml) was collected from every donor individually. TCRdb processed the 5' RACE reads again and assigns one entry to each CDR3 protein, with no DNA. The sample has a few hundred thousand distinct CDR3 sequences. Points from the study as a whole: Twins classed as concordant or discordant showed no difference in repertoire similarity, possibly from limited power.

The origin of this receptor is a human donor with ulcerative colitis or Crohn's disease, or a healthy co-twin of an affected twin (not recorded which). Material: blood. The rearrangement links TRBV7-2 to TRBJ2-1; TCRdb's D call of TRBD1 is untestable without DNA. CDR3: CASSLWGPNGEQFF.